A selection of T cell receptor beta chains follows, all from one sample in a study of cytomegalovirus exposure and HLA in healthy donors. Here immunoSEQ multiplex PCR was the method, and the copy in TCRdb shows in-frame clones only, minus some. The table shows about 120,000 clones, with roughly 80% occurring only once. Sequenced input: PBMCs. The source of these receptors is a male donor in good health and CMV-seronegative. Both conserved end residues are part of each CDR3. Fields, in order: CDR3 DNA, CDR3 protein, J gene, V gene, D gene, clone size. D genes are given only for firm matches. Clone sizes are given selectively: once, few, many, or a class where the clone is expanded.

TGTGCCAGCAGTTTTCGAGCGGGGGGGCCAGAGACCCAGTACTTC CASSFRAGGPETQYF TRBJ2-5 TRBV27 TRBD2 -
TGTGCCAGCAGCTTGATGGTAGCGGGGGACCTCACAGATACGCAGTATTTT CASSLMVAGDLTDTQYF TRBJ2-3 TRBV5-4 TRBD2 -
TGTGCCAGCAGTGAGAGGGCTGAGACCCAGTACTTC CASSERAETQYF TRBJ2-5 TRBV2 - -
TGTGCCAGTAGTGACGACAGGGGGCGAGTCAGGCAGCCCCAGCATTTT CASSDDRGRVRQPQHF TRBJ1-5 TRBV19 TRBD1 once
TGTGCCAGCTCACCCTGGCGCGGGGGCAGTCCCGGGGAGCTGTTTTTT CASSPWRGGSPGELFF TRBJ2-2 TRBV18 - -
TGTGCCAGCAGTTTATGGGTGGGACAGGGCAATCAGCCCCAGCATTTT CASSLWVGQGNQPQHF TRBJ1-5 TRBV28 TRBD1 -
TGTGCCAGTATGTCCGGGTATAGCAATCAGCCCCAGCATTTT CASMSGYSNQPQHF TRBJ1-5 TRBV19 - -
TGTGCCAGCAGGAACGACAGGGGGCAGGGTGATTCACCCCTCCACTTT CASRNDRGQGDSPLHF TRBJ1-6 TRBV2 TRBD1 -
TGTGCCAGCAGCTTAAGGGAGGACTCCTACGAGCAGTACTTC CASSLREDSYEQYF TRBJ2-7 TRBV7-6 - few
TGTGCCAGCAGTTACGTTGGGTTGACGGGAGTCGGGGAGCTGTTTTTT CASSYVGLTGVGELFF TRBJ2-2 TRBV6-5 - -
TGTGCCAGCAGCTTAACTAGCGGGGGGGCCAATGAGCAGTTCTTC CASSLTSGGANEQFF TRBJ2-1 TRBV7-3 TRBD2 -
TGTGCCAGCAGTCCGACGGGGGTCAAAAACAGTCAGTACTTC CASSPTGVKNSQYF TRBJ2-4 TRBV6-1 - few
TGCGCCAGCAGCTGGGGGACAGGGGGCCGTGTGGGAGTGAACACTGAAGCTTTCTTT CASSWGTGGRVGVNTEAFF TRBJ1-1 TRBV5-1 TRBD1 -
TGCGCCAGCAGCCTGGGACAATGGAATTCACCCCTCCACTTT CASSLGQWNSPLHF TRBJ1-6 TRBV4-1 - -
TGTGCCTGGGCGGAGGGGAGGGACACCGGGGAGCTGTTTTTT CAWAEGRDTGELFF TRBJ2-2 TRBV30 TRBD2 -
TGTGCCAGCAGACAAACCTACAATGAGCAGTTCTTC CASRQTYNEQFF TRBJ2-1 TRBV28 - once
TGTGCCAGCAGCTTAATAGGACAGGGAACGGGGTGGACCTTC CASSLIGQGTGWTF TRBJ1-2 TRBV7-3 TRBD1 -
TGTGCCAGCAAGCGGACAGGGTTGGGCTCACCCCTCCACTTT CASKRTGLGSPLHF TRBJ1-6 TRBV27 TRBD1 few
TGTGCCATCAGTACAGGGGACCTCACATCCTACGAGCAGTACTTC CAISTGDLTSYEQYF TRBJ2-7 TRBV10-3 TRBD1 -
TGTGCCACCGAGGCAGGTACGCGGTCTGGGGCCAACGGCCTGACTTTC CATEAGTRSGANGLTF TRBJ2-6 TRBV15 - once
TGTGCCAGCAGTTTATCCGGGACAGGGGATTCCGAGCAGTACTTC CASSLSGTGDSEQYF TRBJ2-7 TRBV27 TRBD1 -
TGTGCCAGCAGCCCCGACAGGGGTCAGCCCCAGCATTTT CASSPDRGQPQHF TRBJ1-5 TRBV27 TRBD1 few
TGTGCCAGCAGCTCTATTACAGTACCCGAAGCTTTCTTT CASSSITVPEAFF TRBJ1-1 TRBV7-9 - -